This entry lists 5 T cell receptor beta chains sequenced from one sample in a study of blood T cell repertoires in COVID-19. Assay used: immunoSEQ multiplex PCR; TCRdb lists only in-frame clones, some missing. The sample lists about 430,000 clones; about 88% were seen once. The sequenced sample was PBMCs or T cells enriched from blood (not recorded which). The receptors come from a woman between 18 and 29 years old who had been exposed to COVID-19.

V usage is TRBV7-2 and J usage is TRBJ1-3; 8 bases match TRBD1. CDR3 length: 15 amino acids. In germline, CDR1 is SGHTA, CDR2 FQGNSA. Unmatched junction bases numbered 4, after V lost 4 bases and J lost 2 bases. CDR3 DNA: TGTGCCAGCAGCTCCCAGGGGGCGCCTGGAAACACCATATATTTT. It specifies CASSSQGAPGNTIYF.

The chain carries TRBV28 and TRBJ2-1, with TRBD1 identical over 9 bases. The germline V gene encodes CDR1 MDHEN and CDR2 SYDVKM. Trimming at V came to 7 bases and at J to 3 bases, leaving 7 bases not matched to a gene. CDR3 length equals 15 residues. The CDR3 DNA sequence: TGTGCCAGCAAATCAGGGGACAGGGACTACAATGAGCAGTTCTTC. Protein sequence: CASKSGDRDYNEQFF.

This rearrangement joins TRBV6-1 to TRBJ2-7; 7 bases align to TRBD1. J lost 4 bases, V lost 3 bases, and 15 bases had no gene match. The CDR3 covers 17 residues. Germline CDR1 is MNHNS and CDR2 is SASEGT. CDR3 in DNA: TGTGCCAGCAGTGACCTTGCCAAAGGGGACAGACAATACGAGCAGTACTTC. Protein sequence: CASSDLAKGDRQYEQYF.

This clone was seen more than once but under ten times. V and J are TRBV28 and TRBJ1-4; 8 nucleotides line up with TRBD1. Germline CDR1 MDHEN, CDR2 SYDVKM. This CDR3 has 15 amino acids. V was pared by 6 bases and J by 8 bases, with 11 bases of the junction left unmatched. The CDR3 here is CASRQRTGMREKLFF. The CDR3 nucleotides read TGTGCCAGCAGACAACGGACAGGGATGAGGGAAAAACTGTTTTTT.

Note on this clone: Additional DNA sequences in this sample encode the identical CDR3. The chain carries TRBV7-9 and TRBJ2-3, with 10 bases lining up with TRBD1. The CDR3 runs 14 residues. Germline values: CDR1 SEHNR, CDR2 FQNEAQ (reference sequence). The trim removed 3 bases at V and 4 bases at J, leaving 1 base unmatched. CDR3 residues: CASSLTGGADTQYF. The CDR3 DNA sequence: TGTGCCAGCAGCTTGACAGGGGGCGCAGATACGCAGTATTTT. Filled out from reference TRBV7-9 and TRBJ2-3, the complete variable domain reads DTGVSQNPRHKITKRGQNVTFRCDPISEHNRLYWYRQTLGQGPEFLTYFQNEAQLEKSRLLSDRFSAERPKGSFSTLEIQRTEQGDSAMYLCASSLTGGADTQYFGPGTRLTVL.